This record concerns one T cell receptor (beta chain) sequence. The data were taken from a study of control samples from healthy donors and cancer patients. Trimming removed 0 bases at V and 9 bases at J, with 12 bases between. The CDR3 runs to 15 residues. Germline lookup yields CDR1 LGHNA and CDR2 YSLEER. Some clones are missing from TCRdb's copy, which holds only in-frame ones; the method was immunoSEQ multiplex PCR. The sample has roughly 80,000 clones; around 90% are singletons. This clonotype originated in a woman aged 55-69 years with head and neck cancer. The V gene is TRBV4-3, the J gene TRBJ1-6, with a tentative D call TRBD1 (6 bases). What was sequenced was PBMCs. CDR3 nucleotide sequence: TGCGCCAGCAGCCAAGAGAGGGGGGTTACTTCACCCCTCCACTTT. It is translated as CASSQERGVTSPLHF.